This T cell receptor beta chain was recovered during a study of T cells in Graves' hyperthyroidism and ophthalmopathy. Study-wide results and limits: Blood also carried most thyroid clonotypes expanded above 0.001. Stable hyperthyroidism and ophthalmopathy were separated using 13 V-J signatures.

This clonotype appeared many times. Its antigen is undetermined. Authors of the study amplified TCR beta CDR3 regions from RNA transcripts. First-round RT-PCR with HTBI primers amplified the TCR CDR3 region. TCRdb processed the multiplex PCR reads anew with MiXCR; each CDR3 protein has one entry. Of a few hundred thousand distinct CDR3 sequences detected, 15% to 20% appear once; the ten largest clones hold around 16%. Source material: blood. The source is a woman aged 40 to 50 with Graves' ophthalmopathy.

CDR3 in DNA: TGTGCCAGTAGCAGGACTTACTTATCCGATGGCTACACCTTC. This codes for CASSRTYLSDGYTF. The rearrangement uses TRBV19 and TRBJ1-2; D remains ambiguous. CDR1 is LNHDA, CDR2 SQIVND, per germline (reference sequence). V lost 6 bases and J 6 bases, leaving 17 bases between the germline ends. The CDR3 consists of 14 residues.